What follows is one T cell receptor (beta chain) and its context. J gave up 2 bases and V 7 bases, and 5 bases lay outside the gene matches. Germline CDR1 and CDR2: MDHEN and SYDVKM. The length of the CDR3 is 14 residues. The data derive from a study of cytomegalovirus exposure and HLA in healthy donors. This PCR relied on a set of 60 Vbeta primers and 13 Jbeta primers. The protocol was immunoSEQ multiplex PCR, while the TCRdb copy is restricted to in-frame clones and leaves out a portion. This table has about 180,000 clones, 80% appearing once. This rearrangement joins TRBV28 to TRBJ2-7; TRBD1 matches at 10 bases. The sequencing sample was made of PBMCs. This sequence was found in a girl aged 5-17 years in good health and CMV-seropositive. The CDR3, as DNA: TGTGCCAGCACCCCGGGACAGGGGACCTACGAGCAGTACTTC. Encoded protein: CASTPGQGTYEQYF.